Sequencing of this TCR beta chain was carried out in a study of persistence of HIV-infected CD4 T cells (TCRdb year 2020). Turning to the overall study: CMV- and HIV-1 Gag-responding CD4+ T cells were isolated from ART-treated individuals so that antigen-driven clonal expansion of HIV-1-infected cells could be examined. Proviral sequencing was used to assess clonality among infected cells, whereas TCRbeta sequencing gauged the clonality of all cells within each sorted population. Peripheral blood samples of up to about 200 mL were collected at multiple time points, except for a couple of participants, who underwent leukapheresis at a single time point. Cross-participant TCR cluster analysis included roughly eight participants for CMV and over five participants for Gag. The median time the participants had spent on suppressive ART was 7 to 9 years.

The treatment or condition label on this specimen signifies: suppressive antiretroviral therapy. Cells were stimulated with lysates of CMV-infected fibroblasts at roughly 10 ug/mL. Memory CD4+ T cells that did not respond, being CD40L-negative, CD69-negative and CD45RO-high, were sorted as memory populations depleted of antigen-responding cells. HIV-1-infected adults in whom suppressive ART had been started during chronic infection were enrolled as participants. Plasma HIV-1 RNA had been undetectable (below 50 copies/mL) in participants for at least 4 years. To be included, a participant needed positive CMV serology and a CD4+ T cell count above 400 cells/uL. Before stimulation, PBMCs were isolated using density centrifugation and depleted of CD8+ T cells. For about 20 hours, CD8-depleted PBMCs were stimulated with anti-CD28/CD49d costimulation, a CD40-blocking antibody, and enfuvirtide, which was added to prevent new infections. Cell sorting was performed on a Beckman Coulter MoFlo Legacy or XDP sorter, and dead cells were excluded with propidium iodide. Genomic DNA was extracted with the QIAamp DNA Mini Kit for samples above one million cells, otherwise with the Quick-DNA Microprep Kit.

The immunoSEQ hsTCRB assay version 4, run in survey mode, was used to sequence TCRbeta repertoires from genomic DNA. For TCRbeta sequencing, genomic DNA was diluted to around 10 ng/uL, and up to 1 ug was used per sample. Per the source publication's procedure: ImmunoSeq Analyzer 3.0 was used for analysis of TCRbeta data, and diversity was computed on productive nucleotide rearrangements. Lower-bound TCR diversity was estimated with the improved Chao index, and clonality with the Gini coefficient using the Immunarch R package. Different nucleotide rearrangements encoding the same CDR3beta amino acid sequence were counted as distinct clonotypes. Differential abundance analysis found TCRbeta sequences that were significantly enriched in antigen-responding cells compared with anti-CD3/anti-CD28-activated cells. Using predicted peptide-MHC specificity as the basis, GLIPH2 grouped TCRs into clusters, both for each participant individually and for the merged data sets that combined participants. TCRdb took this table from immuneACCESS and kept in-frame rearrangements with V and J called. Such tables lack part of the clones; where checked against another copy, unresolved V genes explain under half of the gap, and the rest is unexplained. V and J calls and clone size are copied from that table; D and trimming were computed from the DNA. This sample has 45,000 to 55,000 clones in its table, and around 72% of those were observed once. The top ten constitute about 3% of the sample.

This clone has more than one count but fewer than ten. There is no known antigen for this receptor. Nothing much larger sits one base from this clone, and base qualities are not available. The germline V gene specifies MGHRA as CDR1 and YSYEKL as CDR2. V drops 1 base and J drops 5 bases, leaving 17 bases in between. The CDR3, cysteine through phenylalanine, is 16 amino acids long. Here the CDR3 DNA is all that survives: 48 bases in frame from base 1. Findings and caveats that apply to the study as a whole: Significantly lower TCRbeta richness was observed in CMV- and Gag-responding cells than in anti-CD3/anti-CD28-responding cells, and higher oligoclonality was observed in CMV-responding cells than in CD3/CD28-stimulated and Gag-responding cells. Because the TCR analyses were done in bulk, restricting them to just the rare CMV-responding cells that actually carried HIV-1 proviruses was not possible. TCR oligoclonality correlated with proviral oligoclonality within the same sorted populations. Only a small number of individuals took part in the study, and only a limited range of antigens was tested. Degenerate expanded CDR3beta sequences were enriched in antigen-responding cells, suggesting convergent selection of CD4+ responses to CMV and Gag.

The sequence came from an adult man with HIV who was CMV-seropositive. This sequence uses TRBV4-1 and TRBJ1-2; there is no confident call for the D gene. Sequences were derived from CD4+ T cells sorted from PBMCs after roughly 19-hour stimulation, sampled from a patient who received antiretroviral therapy. Sample cell subset or site, as interpreted from the label and publication: CD40L-CD69- CD45RO-high memory CD4 T cells not responding to CMV lysate. In nucleotide form, the sequence is TGCGCCAGCAGCCAAGGTGCTCAGGCAGTTCCTTATGGCTACACCTTC. Its protein is CASSQGAQAVPYGYTF.